The 24 T cell receptor beta chains below come from one sample, sequenced in a study of cytomegalovirus exposure and HLA in healthy donors. Primers for the PCR totalled 60 Vbeta and 13 Jbeta. Assay used: immunoSEQ multiplex PCR; TCRdb lists only in-frame clones, some missing. The table has a few hundred thousand clones, roughly two thirds seen once. Sequencing was performed on PBMCs. All receptors come from a female donor in good health and CMV-seronegative.

J is TRBJ1-1 and V is TRBV5-8; TRBD1 agrees at 10 bases. The junction had 9 bases not matched to a gene; V was cut back by 5 bases and J by 5 bases. The germline V gene encodes CDR1 SGHTS and CDR2 YDEGEE. The CDR3 length is 15 residues. This chain's CDR3 is CASSHVPGQGTEAFF. The CDR3 DNA is TGTGCCAGCAGTCACGTCCCGGGACAGGGGACTGAAGCTTTCTTT.

The chain recombines TRBV7-3 with TRBJ2-3, with 8 bases fitting TRBD1. CDR1 and CDR2 (germline): SGHTA, FQGTGA. This CDR3 region has 17 residues. Germline trimming cut 2 bases from V and 2 bases from J; bases unmatched to any gene: 9. The CDR3 region is CASSLYSGGTYTDTQYF. The CDR3 DNA reads as TGTGCCAGCAGCTTATACTCAGGGGGCACTTACACAGATACGCAGTATTTT. Full variable domain (outside the CDR3, taken from reference TRBV7-3 and TRBJ2-3): GAGVSQTPSNKVTEKGKYVELRCDPISGHTALYWYRQSLGQGPEFLIYFQGTGAADDSGLPNDRFFAVRPEGSVSTLKIQRTERGDSAVYLCASSLYSGGTYTDTQYFGPGTRLTVL.

The chain links TRBV10-3 to TRBJ2-7, with 16 bases aligning to TRBD2. Germline loops: CDR1 ENHRY, CDR2 SYGVKD. After removal of 0 bases from V and 1 base from J, the junction contained 9 bases not matched to a gene. The CDR3 sequence is 20 residues long. As DNA, the CDR3 is TGTGCCATCAGTGAGTCGGTTGGTAAGGGACTAGCGGGAGGGTCCTACGAGCAGTACTTC. Protein: CAISESVGKGLAGGSYEQYF.

The chain combines TRBV7-2 with TRBJ2-7, with 8 bases aligning to TRBD2. V lost 1 base to trimming and J lost 0 bases; unmatched junction nucleotides: 5. Germline CDR1 and CDR2: SGHTA and FQGNSA. The length of the CDR3 is 16 residues. In DNA form, the CDR3 reads TGTGCCAGCAGCTTAGAACTAGCGGTAAGCTCCTACGAGCAGTACTTC. It yields the protein CASSLELAVSSYEQYF.

The chain uses TRBV5-6 and TRBJ1-2, with D perhaps matching TRBD1 (6 bases). The CDR3 spans 15 residues. The ends were cut back, 4 bases at V and 4 bases at J, with 17 bases in the middle. Germline V CDR1 and CDR2: SGHDT, YYEEEE. DNA for the CDR3: TGTGCCAGCAGCACCAGGACCCAAGGGGGCTATGGCTACACCTTC. Its translation is CASSTRTQGGYGYTF.

The V gene is TRBV5-1, the J gene TRBJ2-7; weak D call: TRBD2 (5 bases). Germline loops: CDR1 SGHRS, CDR2 YFSETQ. The CDR3 is 17 amino acids. The V end was cut by 2 bases, the J end by 0 bases, with 18 bases between. DNA for the CDR3: TGCGCCAGCAGCTTCTCCGGGGTGGGATCCCACTCCTACGAGCAGTACTTC. Translating gives CASSFSGVGSHSYEQYF.

This chain joins TRBV2 and TRBJ1-5; 8 bases line up with TRBD1. This CDR3 has 14 residues. The V and J ends lost 5 bases and 2 bases, in that order; junction bases with no gene match: 2. Germline CDR1 and CDR2: SNHLY and FYNNEI. The chain's CDR3 is CASSMTGGNQPQHF. Here the CDR3 DNA reads TGTGCCAGCAGTATGACAGGGGGCAATCAGCCCCAGCATTTT.

The chain recombines TRBV5-1 with TRBJ1-1; D ambiguous. The germline gives CDR1 SGHRS, CDR2 YFSETQ. The CDR3 consists of 17 residues. The V end was cut by 7 bases, the J end by 3 bases, with 25 bases between. The CDR3 nucleotides are TGCGCCAGCGCTCTACCAACCAACGGTAACGGGGACACTGAAGCTTTCTTT. The encoded protein is CASALPTNGNGDTEAFF.

This chain links TRBV2 with TRBJ1-5; 7 bases are shared with TRBD1. Germline V gives CDR1 SNHLY, CDR2 FYNNEI. V lost 7 bases and J lost 3; bases outside the gene matches: 6. This CDR3 has 14 amino acids. The CDR3 sequence: CASTPDRDNQPQHF. As DNA, the CDR3 is TGTGCCAGCACCCCAGACAGGGACAATCAGCCCCAGCATTTT.

This clone came up a few times. The rearrangement links TRBV6-1 to TRBJ2-7; a weak D match, TRBD1 (6 bases). CDR1 MNHNS and CDR2 SASEGT come from the germline V gene. The CDR3 runs 15 residues. V shed 3 bases and J shed 5 bases, with 17 bases lying between them. CDR3: CASSEVRNRAHEQYF. The CDR3 DNA reads as TGTGCCAGCAGTGAGGTCCGCAACAGGGCCCACGAGCAGTACTTC.

The rearrangement joins TRBV7-9 to TRBJ1-5, with 9 nucleotides matching TRBD1. The CDR3 consists of 16 residues. The germline V gene encodes CDR1 SEHNR and CDR2 FQNEAQ (reference sequence). V lost 5 bases, J lost 6 bases, and 11 bases stayed unmatched. Here the CDR3 DNA reads TGTGCCAGCAGCCTCCGGGACAGGGTAAAAGGTCAGCCCCAGCATTTT. This gives the protein CASSLRDRVKGQPQHF.

This clone was observed once. The CDR3 DNA follows: TGTGCCAGTAGTATAGTAGAATCGAACTATGGCTACACCTTC. This translates into CASSIVESNYGYTF. This chain uses TRBV19 with TRBJ1-2; D remains ambiguous. CDR3 length: 14 residues. Trimming left V 1 base short and J 2 bases short, with 8 bases between. CDR1 and CDR2 from the germline V gene are LNHDA and SQIVND (reference sequence).

This chain uses TRBV18 with TRBJ2-7, with D unclear. CDR3 length equals 14 residues. The V end was cut by 2 bases, the J end by 1 base, with 9 bases between. The germline V gene has CDR1 KGHSH and CDR2 LQKENI. The CDR3 sequence is CASSPISSSYEQYF. The CDR3 DNA reads TGTGCCAGCTCACCAATCTCTAGTTCCTACGAGCAGTACTTC.

The chain links TRBV28 to TRBJ2-7; 9 positions agree with TRBD2. CDR1 is MDHEN, CDR2 SYDVKM, per germline. The CDR3 contains 17 residues. Losses at the gene ends were 5 bases for V and 2 bases for J; bases not matched to a gene: 13. The CDR3 spells CASSPLVLAGGPYEQYF. The CDR3 DNA is TGTGCCAGCAGTCCCCTTGTACTAGCGGGTGGCCCCTACGAGCAGTACTTC. Based on the CDR3 plus reference TRBV28 and TRBJ2-7, the full variable domain is DVKVTQSSRYLVKRTGEKVFLECVQDMDHENMFWYRQDPGLGLRLIYFSYDVKMKEKGDIPEGYSVSREKKERFSLILESASTNQTSMYLCASSPLVLAGGPYEQYFGPGTRLTVT.

V and J are TRBV5-4 and TRBJ2-2, with TRBD1 matching over 8 bases. CDR1 and CDR2 from the germline V gene are SGHNT and YYREEE (reference sequence). V lost 4 bases to trimming and J lost 5 bases; unmatched junction nucleotides: 4. The CDR3 length is 14 residues. The CDR3 here is CASSDRGVTGELFF. The CDR3 coding sequence is TGTGCCAGCAGCGACAGGGGAGTGACCGGGGAGCTGTTTTTT.

This clone appeared a few times. This chain connects TRBV27 to TRBJ2-1; 11 bases are shared with TRBD2. Germline CDR1 MNHEY, CDR2 SMNVEV (reference sequence). V shed 5 bases and J 8 bases; nucleotides not matched to a gene: 11. This CDR3 comprises 16 residues. The CDR3 coding sequence is TGTGCCAGCAGTCCTCGGGTAGCGGGAGGGGTCCATGAGCAGTTCTTC. Encoded protein: CASSPRVAGGVHEQFF.

Only one count was recorded for this clone. J is TRBJ1-3 and V is TRBV4-1; 7 bases are a match to TRBD1. Germline values: CDR1 MGHRA, CDR2 YSYEKL. Trimming removed 0 bases from V and 0 bases from J; junction bases left unmatched: 14. This CDR3 spans 20 amino acids. CDR3 protein: CASSQEGVRGPRRSGNTIYF. For the CDR3, the DNA is TGCGCCAGCAGCCAAGAGGGTGTGAGGGGGCCCCGTCGCTCTGGAAACACCATATATTTT.

The rearrangement joins TRBV10-2 to TRBJ2-3; possible D gene TRBD1, 6 bases. This CDR3 is 15 amino acids long. V gave up 3 bases and J gave up 3 bases, with 13 bases separating them. In germline, CDR1 is WSHSY, CDR2 SAAADI. The CDR3 nucleotides are TGCGCCAGCAGTGAAGGCAGGGGTTGGACAGATACGCAGTATTTT. Amino acids: CASSEGRGWTDTQYF.

Only one count was recorded for this clone. The chain uses TRBV5-1 and TRBJ1-1; D call uncertain. The CDR3 runs to 13 residues. Germline CDR1 SGHRS, CDR2 YFSETQ. Trimming pared 0 bases from V and 11 bases from J, leaving 14 bases between. The CDR3 loop is CASSLEVTREAFF. The CDR3, as DNA: TGCGCCAGCAGCTTGGAGGTTACCCGGGAGGCTTTCTTT.

The chain has TRBV15 and TRBJ2-7, with TRBD1 matching 9 bases. V lost 1 base, J lost 3 bases, and 4 bases stayed unmatched. Germline CDR1 LNHNV, CDR2 YYDKDF (reference sequence). The CDR3 loop spans 15 amino acids. This CDR3 is CATSRGPGQGYEQYF. For the CDR3, the DNA is TGTGCCACCAGCAGAGGTCCGGGACAGGGCTACGAGCAGTACTTC.

The chain has TRBV19 and TRBJ1-5, with TRBD1 matching 7 bases. The V gene end was trimmed by 3 bases and the J gene end by 5 bases; junction bases not matched to a gene: 10. This CDR3 is built from 16 residues. Germline CDR1 LNHDA, CDR2 SQIVND (reference sequence). This CDR3 is CASSIRTGLIDQPQHF. For the CDR3, the DNA is TGTGCCAGTAGTATTAGGACAGGTCTTATAGATCAGCCCCAGCATTTT.

The sample holds a few counts of this clone. The chain employs TRBV18 and TRBJ2-1; the match to TRBD2 covers 9 bases. J gave up 7 bases and V 3 bases, and 16 bases lay outside the gene matches. This CDR3 has 18 residues. From germline, CDR1 is KGHSH and CDR2 LQKENI. CDR3 residues: CASSPSIVDLTSGNEQFF. In DNA, the CDR3 is TGTGCCAGCTCACCCTCCATCGTGGACCTGACTAGCGGTAATGAGCAGTTCTTC.

This sequence joins TRBV28 and TRBJ2-7; 7 bases are a match to TRBD1. CDR1 and CDR2 (germline): MDHEN, SYDVKM. The junction had 8 bases not matched to a gene; V was cut back by 9 bases and J by 0 bases. CDR3 length: 14 amino acids. This CDR3 reads CASMGQPSSYEQYF. The DNA of the CDR3 is TGTGCCAGTATGGGACAGCCGAGCTCCTACGAGCAGTACTTC.

This clone has a handful of counts. V and J are TRBV6-1 and TRBJ2-7; D is possibly TRBD1 (6 bases). Germline V gene sequence: CDR1 MNHNS, CDR2 SASEGT. Deletions cut 4 bases from V and 4 bases from J, with 14 bases between. The CDR3 is made up of 14 amino acids. The CDR3 is CASSGTGSRYEQYF. CDR3 coding DNA: TGTGCCAGCAGTGGAACAGGGTCTCGTTACGAGCAGTACTTC.